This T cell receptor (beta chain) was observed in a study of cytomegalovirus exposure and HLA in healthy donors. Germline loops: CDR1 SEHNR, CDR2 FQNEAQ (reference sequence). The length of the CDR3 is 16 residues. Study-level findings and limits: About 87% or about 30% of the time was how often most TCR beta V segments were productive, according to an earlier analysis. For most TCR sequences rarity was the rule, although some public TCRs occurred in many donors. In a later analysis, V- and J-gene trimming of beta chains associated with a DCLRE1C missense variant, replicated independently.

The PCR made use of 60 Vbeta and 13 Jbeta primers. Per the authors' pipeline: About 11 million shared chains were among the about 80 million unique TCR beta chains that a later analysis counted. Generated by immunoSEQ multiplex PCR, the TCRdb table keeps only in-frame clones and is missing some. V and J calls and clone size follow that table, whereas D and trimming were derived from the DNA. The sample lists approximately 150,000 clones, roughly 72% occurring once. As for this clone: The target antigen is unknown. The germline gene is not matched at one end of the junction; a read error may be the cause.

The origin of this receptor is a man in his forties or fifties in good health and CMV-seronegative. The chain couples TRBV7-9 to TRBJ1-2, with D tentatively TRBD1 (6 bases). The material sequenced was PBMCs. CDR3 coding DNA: TGTACCAGCAGCTCCCGCCGGGGGGCCCTAACCTATGGCTACACCTTC. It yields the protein CTSSSRRGALTYGYTF.